What follows are 9 T cell receptor beta chains derived from one specimen sequenced in a study of shared clonotypes between healthy human individuals. Profiling relied on immunoSEQ multiplex PCR, and the TCRdb table lists in-frame clones only, not all of them. This table has about 2 million clones, just under 95% appearing once. Naive-designated CD8 cells lacked CD45RO, were positively enriched for CCR7, and omitted terminally differentiated effector memory CD45RA+ cells. The sequencing sample was made of naive CD8+ T cells sorted from blood. Receptor source: a man younger than 35 in good health.

This sequence joins TRBV5-1 and TRBJ1-1; TRBD1 might be the D (5 bases). This CDR3 contains 16 residues. V dropped 4 bases and J dropped 1 base, with 17 bases sitting between them. CDR1 and CDR2 from the germline V gene are SGHRS and YFSETQ. The CDR3 nucleotides are TGCGCCAGCAGCCTCGGAGTTTATGGACAGAACACTGAAGCTTTCTTT. It specifies CASSLGVYGQNTEAFF.

This clone appeared once. Compared with germline, one end of the junction differs, possibly owing to a read error. CDR3 DNA sequence: TGTGCCAGCAGCTTTCTCGGGGGAGCCTCCAACGAGCAGTACTTC. This gives the protein CASSFLGGASNEQYF. This chain uses TRBV7-2 with TRBJ2-7; D might be TRBD2 (6 bases). The V gene's germline CDR1 is SGHTA and CDR2 FQGNSA. The CDR3 loop spans 15 amino acids.

The rearrangement joins TRBV15 to TRBJ1-4, with a tentative D call TRBD1 (5 bases). Germline CDR1 LNHNV, CDR2 YYDKDF (reference sequence). The CDR3 is made up of 16 amino acids. Trimming removed 0 bases from V and 3 bases from J, with 11 bases in between. The DNA for the CDR3 is TGTGCCACCAGCAGAGATCTGGGGGGAGCTAATGAAAAACTGTTTTTT. It yields the protein CATSRDLGGANEKLFF.

The rearrangement joins TRBV5-1 to TRBJ1-1; D is unresolved. CDR1 and CDR2 (germline): SGHRS, YFSETQ. CDR3 length equals 14 residues. V lost 0 bases, J lost 1 base, and 7 bases lay in between. The CDR3 reads CASSLGGTNTEAFF. Written as DNA, the CDR3 is TGCGCCAGCAGCTTGGGGGGTACGAACACTGAAGCTTTCTTT.

This clone was observed a few times. Other DNA sequences from this sample encode an identical CDR3 as well. This chain connects TRBV7-9 to TRBJ1-3; D is unclear. Deletions cut 8 bases from V and 4 bases from J, with 6 bases between. The V gene's germline CDR1 is SEHNR and CDR2 FQNEAQ (reference sequence). The CDR3 consists of 11 residues. DNA of the CDR3: TGTGCCAGCTCTCCCGGAAACACCATATATTTT. This codes for CASSPGNTIYF.

The chain has TRBV12-5 and TRBJ2-3, with D tentatively TRBD2 (5 bases). Looked up from germline, CDR1 is LGHNT and CDR2 is FRNRAP. Trimming left V 6 bases short and J 3 bases short, with 16 bases between. This CDR3 has 15 amino acids. The CDR3 DNA is TGTGCTAGTGGACCTTTCAGCGGATTTACAGATACGCAGTATTTT. Residues: CASGPFSGFTDTQYF.

The CDR3 spells CASSSREDTDTQYF. Written as DNA, the CDR3 is TGTGCCAGCAGCTCTCGGGAGGACACAGATACGCAGTATTTT. The rearrangement uses TRBV11-2 and TRBJ2-3, with 7 bases fitting TRBD2. CDR1 is SGHAT and CDR2 is FQNNGV in the germline V gene. With 4 bases clipped from V and 2 bases from J, the junction kept 3 bases outside the gene matches. This CDR3 region has 14 residues.

This clone was detected only a few times. The chain recombines TRBV10-3 with TRBJ2-7, with TRBD2 matching 8 bases. V was clipped by 4 bases and J by 4 bases; unmatched bases: 6. This CDR3 region has 14 residues. Germline-derived CDR1 and CDR2 are ENHRY and SYGVKD. CDR3 protein: CAISGSGNGYEQYF. The CDR3 nucleotides read TGTGCCATCAGTGGTAGCGGGAATGGTTACGAGCAGTACTTC.

V is TRBV27 and J is TRBJ1-1; possibly TRBD1 for D (6 bases). The V gene's germline CDR1 is MNHEY and CDR2 SMNVEV (reference sequence). V gave up 4 bases and J gave up 3 bases, with 9 bases separating them. The CDR3 spans 13 residues. DNA of the CDR3: TGTGCCAGCAGTTGGGAGGGGGACACTGAAGCTTTCTTT. This codes for CASSWEGDTEAFF.